Reported below is one TCR beta chain. Its antigen is unidentified. The data derive from a study of cytomegalovirus exposure and HLA in healthy donors. Whole-study results and caveats: Data from an earlier analysis indicated that most TCR beta V segments were productive either about 90% or about 30% of the time.

J lost 5 bases, V lost 1 base, and 13 bases had no gene match. The CDR3 is 19 residues long. Germline CDR1 SGHRS, CDR2 YFSETQ. A multiplex PCR was run with 60 Vbeta primers and 13 Jbeta primers. Method: immunoSEQ multiplex PCR; TCRdb's copy keeps in-frame clones and lacks some. This sample's table has 100,000 to 150,000 clones. This chain joins TRBV5-1 and TRBJ2-7; 15 nucleotides match TRBD2. The specimen was PBMCs. The clonotype was recovered from a woman aged 40 to 49 in good health and CMV-seropositive. The chain's CDR3 is CASSLKRTSGRAPLDEQYF. DNA for the CDR3: TGCGCCAGCAGCTTGAAGCGGACTAGCGGGAGGGCCCCCCTCGACGAGCAGTACTTC.